This T cell receptor (beta chain) was identified during a study of response to subunit inactivated influenza vaccine. Points from the study as a whole: The authors suggested that few new T cells are recruited per seasonal influenza vaccination.

Each CDR3 protein is one row after TCRdb ran MiXCR on the RT-PCR reads. The data show 650,000 to 800,000 distinct CDR3 sequences, 11% to 15% seen once. Details on this clonotype: Its antigen is currently unknown.

The source is a man aged 50 to 60 who received an inactivated influenza vaccine. The material sequenced was PBMCs from blood, taken 14 to 15 days before vaccination.

The CDR3 coding sequence is TGTGCCAGCAGTTTAAGTGCCAGGGGCTACGAGCAGTACTTC. It codes for CASSLSARGYEQYF. The chain couples TRBV28 to TRBJ2-7; possible D gene TRBD1, 6 bases. CDR1 is MDHEN, CDR2 SYDVKM, per germline. Trimming removed 2 bases from V and 3 bases from J, with 11 bases in between. The CDR3 has 14 residues.